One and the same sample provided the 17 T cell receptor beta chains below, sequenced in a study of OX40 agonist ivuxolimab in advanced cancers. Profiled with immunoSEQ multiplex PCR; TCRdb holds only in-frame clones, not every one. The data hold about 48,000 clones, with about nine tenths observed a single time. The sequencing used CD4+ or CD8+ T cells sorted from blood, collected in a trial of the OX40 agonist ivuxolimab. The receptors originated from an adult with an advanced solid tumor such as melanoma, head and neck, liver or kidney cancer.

CDR3 nucleotides: TGCGCCAGCAGCGGAGGGGGGCTAGCGGGGACCCAAGAGACCCAGTACTTC. This sequence encodes CASSGGGLAGTQETQYF. J is TRBJ2-5 and V is TRBV10-2; TRBD2 aligns across 9 bases. The germline V gene has CDR1 WSHSY and CDR2 SAAADI. The CDR3 contains 17 residues. The V gene end was trimmed by 6 bases and the J gene end by 1 base; junction bases not matched to a gene: 12.

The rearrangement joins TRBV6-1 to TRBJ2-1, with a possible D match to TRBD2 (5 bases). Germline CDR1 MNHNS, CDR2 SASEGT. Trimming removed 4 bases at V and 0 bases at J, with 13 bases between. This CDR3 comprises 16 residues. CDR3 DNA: TGTGCCAGCAGTGGGTTTTCTGGGAGCTCCTACAATGAGCAGTTCTTC. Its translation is CASSGFSGSSYNEQFF.

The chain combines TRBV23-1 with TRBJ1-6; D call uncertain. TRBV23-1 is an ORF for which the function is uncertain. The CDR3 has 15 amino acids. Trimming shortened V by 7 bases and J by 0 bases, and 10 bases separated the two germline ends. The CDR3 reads CASTIRSSYNSPLHF. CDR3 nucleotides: TGCGCCAGCACAATCCGGAGCTCCTATAATTCACCCCTCCACTTT.

The CDR3 spells CASSQVSTGGEVSPLHF. In DNA form, the CDR3 reads TGCGCCAGCAGCCAAGTGTCCACAGGGGGCGAAGTTTCACCCCTCCACTTT. The chain uses TRBV4-1 and TRBJ1-6; TRBD1 matches at 9 bases. Germline V gene sequence: CDR1 MGHRA, CDR2 YSYEKL. V lost 1 base and J lost 9; bases outside the gene matches: 10. The CDR3 is 17 amino acids.

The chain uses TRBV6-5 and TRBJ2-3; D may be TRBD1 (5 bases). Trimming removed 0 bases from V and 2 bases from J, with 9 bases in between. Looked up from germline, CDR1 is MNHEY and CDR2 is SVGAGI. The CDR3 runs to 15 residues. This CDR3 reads CASSYSDTDTDTQYF. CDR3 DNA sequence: TGTGCCAGCAGTTACTCGGACACGGACACAGATACGCAGTATTTT.

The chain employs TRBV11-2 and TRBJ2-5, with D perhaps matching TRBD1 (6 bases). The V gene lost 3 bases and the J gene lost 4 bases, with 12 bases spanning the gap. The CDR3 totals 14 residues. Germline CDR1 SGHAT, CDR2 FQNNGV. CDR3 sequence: CASSFGQPRETQYF. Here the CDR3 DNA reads TGTGCCAGCAGCTTCGGACAGCCGCGAGAGACCCAGTACTTC.

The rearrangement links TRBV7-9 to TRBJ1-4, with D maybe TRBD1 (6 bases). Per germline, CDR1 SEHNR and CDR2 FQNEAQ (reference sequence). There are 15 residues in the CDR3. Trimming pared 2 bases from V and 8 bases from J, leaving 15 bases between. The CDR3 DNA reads TGTGCCAGCAGCTTAATTAGGGCAGGGGAAGAAAAACTGTTTTTT. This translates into CASSLIRAGEEKLFF.

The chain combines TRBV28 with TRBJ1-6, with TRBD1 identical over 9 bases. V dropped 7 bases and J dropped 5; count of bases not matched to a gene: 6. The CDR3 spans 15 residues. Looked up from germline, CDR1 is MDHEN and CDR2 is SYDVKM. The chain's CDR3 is CASIWDRANNSPLHF. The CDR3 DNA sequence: TGTGCCAGCATTTGGGACAGGGCCAATAATTCACCCCTCCACTTT.

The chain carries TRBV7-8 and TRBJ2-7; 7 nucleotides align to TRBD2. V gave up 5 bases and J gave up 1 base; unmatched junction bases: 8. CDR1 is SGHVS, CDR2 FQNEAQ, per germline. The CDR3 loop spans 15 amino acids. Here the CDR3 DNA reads TGTGCCAGCAGCCAAGACCCGGGACTATCCTACGAGCAGTACGTC. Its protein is CASSQDPGLSYEQYV.

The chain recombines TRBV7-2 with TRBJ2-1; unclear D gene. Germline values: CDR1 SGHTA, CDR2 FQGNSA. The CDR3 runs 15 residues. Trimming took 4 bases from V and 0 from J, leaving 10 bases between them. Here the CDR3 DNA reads TGTGCCAGCAGCTCAACACCGAGCTCCTACAATGAGCAGTTCTTC. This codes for CASSSTPSSYNEQFF.

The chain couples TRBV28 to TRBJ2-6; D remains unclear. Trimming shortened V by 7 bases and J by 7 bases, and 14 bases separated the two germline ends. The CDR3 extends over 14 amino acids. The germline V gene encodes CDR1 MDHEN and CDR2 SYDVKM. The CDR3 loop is CASTKLLGANVLTF. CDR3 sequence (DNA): TGTGCCAGCACCAAACTTCTGGGCGCCAACGTCCTGACTTTC.

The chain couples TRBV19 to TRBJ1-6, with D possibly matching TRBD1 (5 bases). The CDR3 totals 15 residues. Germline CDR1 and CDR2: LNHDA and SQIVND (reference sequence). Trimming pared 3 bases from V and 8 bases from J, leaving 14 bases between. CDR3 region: CASSIVGRGHSPLHF. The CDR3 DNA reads TGTGCCAGTAGTATCGTGGGACGGGGCCATTCACCCCTCCACTTT.

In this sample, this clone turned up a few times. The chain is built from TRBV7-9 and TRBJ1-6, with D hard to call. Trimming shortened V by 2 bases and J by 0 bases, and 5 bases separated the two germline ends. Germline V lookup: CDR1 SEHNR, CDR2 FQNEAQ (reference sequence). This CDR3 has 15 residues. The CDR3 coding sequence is TGTGCCAGCAGCTTACAGAGCTCCTATAATTCACCCCTCCACTTT. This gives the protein CASSLQSSYNSPLHF.

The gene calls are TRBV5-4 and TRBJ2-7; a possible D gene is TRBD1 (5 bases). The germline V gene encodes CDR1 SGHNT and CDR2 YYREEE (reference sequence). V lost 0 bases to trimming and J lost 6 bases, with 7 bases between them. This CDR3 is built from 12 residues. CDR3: CASSLGGREQYV. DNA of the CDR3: TGTGCCAGCAGCTTGGGGGGCCGCGAGCAGTACGTC.

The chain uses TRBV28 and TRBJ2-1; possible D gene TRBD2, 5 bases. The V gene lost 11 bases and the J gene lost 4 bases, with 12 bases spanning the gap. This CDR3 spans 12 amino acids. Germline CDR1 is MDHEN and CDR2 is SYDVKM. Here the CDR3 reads CAASRAYNEQFF. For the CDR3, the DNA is TGTGCCGCGTCGAGGGCTTACAATGAGCAGTTCTTC.

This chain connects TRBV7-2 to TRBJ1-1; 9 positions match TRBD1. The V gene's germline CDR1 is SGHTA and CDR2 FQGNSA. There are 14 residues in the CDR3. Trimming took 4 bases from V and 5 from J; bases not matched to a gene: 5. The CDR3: CASSYRTGVTEAFF. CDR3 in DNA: TGTGCCAGCAGCTACAGGACAGGGGTGACTGAAGCTTTCTTT.

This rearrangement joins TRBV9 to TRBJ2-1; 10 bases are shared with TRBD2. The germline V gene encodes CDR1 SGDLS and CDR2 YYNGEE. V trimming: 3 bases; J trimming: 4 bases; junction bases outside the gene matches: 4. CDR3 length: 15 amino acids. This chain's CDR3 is CASSESGGEYNEQFF. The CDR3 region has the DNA TGTGCCAGCAGCGAAAGCGGGGGGGAGTACAATGAGCAGTTCTTC. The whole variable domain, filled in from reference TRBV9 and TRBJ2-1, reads DSGVTQTPKHLITATGQRVTLRCSPRSGDLSVYWYQQSLDQGLQFLIQYYNGEERAKGNILERFSAQQFPDLHSELNLSSLELGDSALYFCASSESGGEYNEQFFGPGTRLTVL.